Listed here is a single TCR beta chain. The data were obtained in a study of PD-L1 blockade in urothelial cancer. About the research overall: Beginning around 2014, patients received atezolizumab, given as 1,200 mg intravenously every 3 weeks. Males with urothelial cancer arising in the bladder constituted most of the roughly 30 patients.

The data were produced by immunoSEQ multiplex PCR, yet TCRdb's version contains in-frame clones alone and is incomplete. The repertoire has roughly 39,000 clones, roughly 91% of them found once; the top ten carry over 1.5%. The trim removed 4 bases at V and 5 bases at J, leaving 8 bases unmatched. Germline loops: CDR1 SGHRS, CDR2 YFSETQ. The CDR3 extends over 15 amino acids. The sample here was PBMCs, taken around atezolizumab (anti-PD-L1) treatment. The chain employs TRBV5-1 and TRBJ2-5; 10 bases line up with TRBD2. This clonotype was obtained from a man aged 55 to 70 with urothelial cancer. CDR3 bases: TGCGCCAGCAGCACAGGACTAGCGGAAACGGAGACCCAGTACTTC. It encodes CASSTGLAETETQYF.